The source of this T cell receptor (beta chain) is a study of CD8+CD57+ T cells in acquired aplastic anemia. In regard to this clonotype: Its antigen is still unknown. This may be a read error, as it is one base from a much larger clone.

The study, taken as a whole, reports: The number of CD8+ CDR3 sequences shared by patients and controls was fewer than 35.

Profiling that covered TCR beta VDJ and CDR3 relied on genomic DNA as its template. One entry per CDR3 protein, called by TCRdb with MiXCR from the reads. This sample has 150,000 to 200,000 distinct CDR3 sequences; roughly half occur once, and the top ten carry more than 1.5%. An expansion of CD8+CD57+ cells by flow cytometry had been shown in patients chosen for sequencing. This CDR3 spans 14 amino acids. CDR1 is LGHDT, CDR2 YNNKEL, per germline (reference sequence). The V end was cut by 5 bases, the J end by 4 bases, with 11 bases between. V usage is TRBV3-1 and J usage is TRBJ2-2, with D possibly being TRBD1 or TRBD2 (5 bases each). The specimen was sorted CD4+, CD8+, or CD8+CD57+ T cells (not recorded which) from PBMCs. This TCR came from a human donor with aplastic anemia. CDR3 coding DNA: TGTGCCAGCAGCTGGGCAGGGAGCACCGGGGAGCTGTTTTTT. Translating it yields CASSWAGSTGELFF.